This T cell receptor (beta chain) was obtained from a study of cytomegalovirus exposure and HLA in healthy donors. PCR was performed using 60 Vbeta and 13 Jbeta primers. Here immunoSEQ multiplex PCR was the method, and the copy in TCRdb shows in-frame clones only, minus some. The sample lists about 210,000 clones, around 82% seen once, with roughly 14% in the top ten. V was trimmed by 5 bases and J by 8 bases, leaving 21 bases between them. There are 15 residues in the CDR3. The V gene's germline CDR1 is LNHDA and CDR2 SQIVND (reference sequence). A remark on this clone: Its antigen is undetermined.

Whole-study results and caveats: Available immune exposure information covered CMV serostatus only.

Input material: PBMCs. V gene TRBV19 combines with J gene TRBJ1-2, with D unresolved. This TCR was recovered from a woman in her twenties or thirties in good health and CMV-seropositive. The CDR3 coding sequence is TGTGCCAGTAGTCACGGCGGCCGGGAGGTGCGGGGCTACACCTTC. Its translation: CASSHGGREVRGYTF.